The 18 T cell receptor beta chains below come from one sample, sequenced in a study of metastatic and nonmetastatic thyroid tumors. TCRdb re-processed the PCR reads through MiXCR. This table has tens of thousands of clones, about an eighth appearing once. Treatment of any kind had been given to no patient before thyroid surgery. The sample consisted of blood. These receptors all stem from a female donor with papillary thyroid cancer or a benign thyroid nodule (not recorded which). Some clones in this sample may be carry-over from other donors' samples.

This clone was seen a few times. Within the sample, other DNA sequences also encode this same CDR3. The chain combines TRBV12-3 or TRBV12-4 with TRBJ2-3, with 8 bases fitting TRBD2. V was clipped by 3 bases and J by 12 bases; unmatched bases: 14. This CDR3 comprises 15 residues. DNA for the CDR3: TGTGCCAGCAGTTTGCTCGGGAGGGCTGGATCGGCCCAGTATTTT. This sequence encodes CASSLLGRAGSAQYF.

This clone has ten or more counts. The chain has TRBV20-1 and TRBJ1-1, with a possible D match to TRBD1 (6 bases). Germline-derived CDR1 and CDR2 are DFQATT and SNEGSKA (reference sequence). V was trimmed by 7 bases and J by 0 bases, leaving 12 bases between them. This CDR3 is 13 amino acids long. In DNA form, the CDR3 reads TGCAGTGGGGCGGACAGCATGAACACTGAAGCTTTCTTT. It is translated as CSGADSMNTEAFF.

As DNA, the CDR3 is TGTGCCAGCATCCTCAGGGGACTAGCGGGGAGTGCCTACGAGCAGTACTTC. Translating gives CASILRGLAGSAYEQYF. The rearrangement joins TRBV7-8 to TRBJ2-7; 13 bases match TRBD2. After removal of 7 bases from V and 2 bases from J, the junction contained 11 bases not matched to a gene. CDR1 is SGHVS and CDR2 is FQNEAQ in the germline V gene. The CDR3 loop spans 17 amino acids.

This clone was found many times. This chain connects TRBV20-1 to TRBJ2-3; 11 nucleotides agree with TRBD2. V lost 7 bases, J lost 4 bases, and 4 bases stayed unmatched. The CDR3 is 13 amino acids. CDR1 is DFQATT and CDR2 is SNEGSKA in the germline V gene (reference sequence). The CDR3 sequence is CSVLAGDADTQYF. The CDR3 DNA reads as TGCAGTGTACTAGCGGGAGACGCAGATACGCAGTATTTT.

This clone was counted many times. The rearrangement uses TRBV4-2 and TRBJ2-1; D is undetermined. Per the germline V gene, CDR1 is LGHNA and CDR2 is YNFKEQ. V was clipped by 4 bases and J by 0 bases, with 13 bases between them. This CDR3 region has 16 residues. The CDR3 loop reads CASSRGIGSSYNEQFF. In DNA, the CDR3 is TGTGCCAGCAGCCGTGGGATAGGTAGCTCCTACAATGAGCAGTTCTTC.

The V gene is TRBV4-1, the J gene TRBJ1-1, with TRBD1 matching over 8 bases. Looked up from germline, CDR1 is MGHRA and CDR2 is YSYEKL. The CDR3 consists of 14 residues. The V gene end was trimmed by 1 base and the J gene end by 5 bases; junction bases not matched to a gene: 3. CDR3 in amino acids: CASSQAQGATEAFF. The CDR3 DNA sequence: TGCGCCAGCAGCCAAGCTCAGGGGGCAACTGAAGCTTTCTTT.

This clone occurred many times. This rearrangement joins TRBV27 to TRBJ1-6; TRBD1 is a possible D gene (6 bases). This CDR3 is built from 14 residues. Trimming took 8 bases from V and 7 from J, leaving 15 bases between them. CDR1 is MNHEY, CDR2 SMNVEV, per germline (reference sequence). This chain's CDR3 is CASRWGPRNSPLHF. Written as DNA, the CDR3 is TGTGCCAGCCGTTGGGGGCCGAGGAATTCACCCCTCCACTTT.

This clone has more than one count but fewer than ten. J is TRBJ2-7 and V is TRBV10-2; D remains unclear. Deletions cut 8 bases from V and 5 bases from J, with 7 bases between. Looked up from germline, CDR1 is WSHSY and CDR2 is SAAADI. This CDR3 spans 10 amino acids. The CDR3 DNA reads as TGCGCCAGCGGCTGGGACGAGCAGTACTTC. This encodes CASGWDEQYF.

This clone appeared many times. V and J are TRBV20-1 and TRBJ1-1, with a weak D call TRBD1 (5 bases). Trimming stripped 4 bases from V and 6 bases from J, with 15 bases between. Germline CDR1 reads DFQATT; CDR2 reads SNEGSKA (reference sequence). This CDR3 spans 13 amino acids. CDR3 nucleotides: TGCAGTGCTACTTTACCCCAGACAGCTGAAGCTTTCTTT. Protein product: CSATLPQTAEAFF.

Many counts were recorded for this clone. The chain is built from TRBV20-1 and TRBJ2-1, with 7 bases identical to TRBD1. CDR3 size: 16 residues. V trimming: 5 bases; J trimming: 2 bases; junction bases outside the gene matches: 12. CDR1 DFQATT and CDR2 SNEGSKA come from the germline V gene (reference sequence). The chain's CDR3 is CSALNRGGGPYNEQFF. CDR3 sequence (DNA): TGCAGTGCTCTCAACAGGGGTGGGGGACCCTACAATGAGCAGTTCTTC.

This clone was seen at least ten times. Additional DNA sequences in this sample encode the identical CDR3. V and J are TRBV29-1 and TRBJ2-1; 15 nucleotides align to TRBD2. Trimming cost V 4 bases and J 5 bases; bases outside gene matches: 6. Looked up from germline, CDR1 is SQVTM and CDR2 is ANQGSEA. The CDR3 spans 16 residues. For the CDR3, the DNA is TGCAGCGTTGCGGGGACTAGCGGGAGGACAAACAATGAGCAGTTCTTC. Its translation is CSVAGTSGRTNNEQFF.

The rearrangement links TRBV3-1 to TRBJ2-3; 7 bases are a match to TRBD2. CDR3 length: 17 residues. The germline V gene encodes CDR1 LGHDT and CDR2 YNNKEL (reference sequence). The trim removed 4 bases at V and 3 bases at J, leaving 13 bases unmatched. CDR3 sequence: CASSPSGAGMGTDTQYF. CDR3 nucleotides: TGTGCCAGCAGCCCCTCGGGAGCGGGAATGGGGACAGATACGCAGTATTTT.

In the case of this clone: A much larger clone sits a single nucleotide away, making a read error possible. The sample has other DNA sequences that encode this CDR3 too. V gene TRBV7-2 combines with J gene TRBJ2-5, with D possibly TRBD2 on 5 matching bases. V gave up 4 bases and J gave up 3 bases, with 9 bases separating them. The germline V gene has CDR1 SGHTA and CDR2 FQGNSA. The CDR3 is made up of 13 amino acids. DNA of the CDR3: TGTGCCAGCAGCTCCAGCGGAAAAGAGACCCAGTACTTC. Translated, it gives CASSSSGKETQYF.

This clone has ten or more counts. This rearrangement joins TRBV20-1 to TRBJ2-3; D gene ambiguous. This CDR3 has 14 amino acids. CDR1 and CDR2 (germline): DFQATT, SNEGSKA (reference sequence). Trimming stripped 6 bases from V and 4 bases from J, with 17 bases between. CDR3 protein: CSATPIGRPDTQYF. The CDR3 bases are TGCAGTGCCACACCCATCGGTCGGCCAGATACGCAGTATTTT.

This clone was seen ten or more times. The V gene is TRBV3-1, the J gene TRBJ1-1; D unresolved. CDR3 length equals 13 residues. V was pared by 5 bases and J by 4 bases, with 11 bases between. CDR1 LGHDT and CDR2 YNNKEL come from the germline V gene (reference sequence). The CDR3 DNA is TGTGCCAGCAGCTCCCGGGGTGGCACTGAAGCTTTCTTT. Amino acids: CASSSRGGTEAFF.

This clone was seen many times. V gene TRBV20-1 combines with J gene TRBJ1-2; perhaps TRBD1 as D (6 bases). V lost 0 bases, J lost 2 bases, and 10 bases lay in between. CDR1 DFQATT and CDR2 SNEGSKA come from the germline V gene (reference sequence). The CDR3 is 14 residues long. The CDR3 DNA is TGCAGTGCTAGAGATTGGGGGGGCAACTATGGCTACACCTTC. This codes for CSARDWGGNYGYTF.

This clone was counted at least ten times. The V gene is TRBV3-1, the J gene TRBJ1-1; 7 nucleotides align to TRBD1. After removal of 6 bases from V and 7 bases from J, the junction contained 8 bases not matched to a gene. The CDR3 loop spans 13 amino acids. Germline CDR1 and CDR2: LGHDT and YNNKEL (reference sequence). CDR3 amino acids: CASRLQGRDEAFF. The CDR3 nucleotides are TGTGCCAGCAGACTACAGGGGCGGGATGAAGCTTTCTTT.

The table lists this clone with many counts. The J gene is TRBJ2-3, the V gene TRBV12-3 or TRBV12-4, with D tentatively TRBD1 or TRBD2 (5 bases each). With 2 bases removed from V and 2 bases from J, the gap between germline ends came to 8 bases. The CDR3 covers 14 residues. The CDR3 sequence is CASSLMGDTDTQYF. CDR3 coding DNA: TGTGCCAGCAGTTTAATGGGGGACACAGATACGCAGTATTTT.